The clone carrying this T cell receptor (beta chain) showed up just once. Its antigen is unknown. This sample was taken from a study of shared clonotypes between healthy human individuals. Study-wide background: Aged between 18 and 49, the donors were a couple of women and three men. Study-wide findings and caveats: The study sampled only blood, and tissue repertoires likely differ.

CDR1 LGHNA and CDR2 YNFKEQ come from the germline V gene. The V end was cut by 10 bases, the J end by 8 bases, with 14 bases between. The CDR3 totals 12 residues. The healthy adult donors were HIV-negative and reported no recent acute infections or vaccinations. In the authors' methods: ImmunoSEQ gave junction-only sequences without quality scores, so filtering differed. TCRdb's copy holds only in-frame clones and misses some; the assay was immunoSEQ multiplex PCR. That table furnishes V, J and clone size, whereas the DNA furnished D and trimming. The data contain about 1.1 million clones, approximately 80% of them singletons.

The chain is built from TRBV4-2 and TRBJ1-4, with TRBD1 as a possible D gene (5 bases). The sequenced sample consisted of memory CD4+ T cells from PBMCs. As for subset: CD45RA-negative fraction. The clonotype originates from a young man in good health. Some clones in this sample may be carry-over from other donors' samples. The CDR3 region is CATRGGVEKLFF. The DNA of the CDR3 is TGTGCCACCCGGGGCGGGGTGGAAAAACTGTTTTTT.